This T cell receptor beta chain came from a study of blood T cell repertoires in COVID-19. For the study at large: The United States, Italy and Spain were the sources of the acute and convalescent COVID-19 samples.

This clone showed up just a few times. This table comes from immunoSEQ multiplex PCR, and its TCRdb copy is limited to in-frame clones, with some not included. The sample records about 300,000 clones, roughly 91% being singletons. Before they entered the study, exposed participants had met a COVID-19 case within 2 weeks. The clonotype comes from a woman aged 45-65 years who had been exposed to COVID-19. Sequencing used PBMCs or T cells enriched from blood (not recorded which).

CDR3: CASSLGQGTQYF. The CDR3 DNA reads as TGTGCCAGCAGCTTAGGACAGGGTACGCAGTATTTT. V usage is TRBV7-2 and J usage is TRBJ2-3; 7 nucleotides line up with TRBD1. Germline CDR1 SGHTA, CDR2 FQGNSA. The V segment lost 1 base and the J segment 8 bases; nucleotides outside the gene matches: 0. The CDR3 runs to 12 residues.